Listed below are T cell receptor beta chains from one sample, sequenced in a study of response to subunit inactivated influenza vaccine. A single record per CDR3 protein comes from TCRdb applying MiXCR to the RT-PCR reads. This sample has approximately 680,000 distinct CDR3 sequences, with approximately 15% found just once. The sequences come from PBMCs from blood, collected roughly 13 days after vaccination. All receptors come from a man between 50 and 59 years old who received an inactivated influenza vaccine. Each CDR3 is given with its conserved first and last residue. Fields, in order: V gene, clone size, J gene, D gene, CDR3 protein, CDR3 DNA. The D gene is left open where the match is weak. Clone size appears in some rows only: once, few, many, or a class for an expanded clone.

V: TRBV12-3/TRBV12-4
size: many
J: TRBJ2-1
D: TRBD1
CDR3: CASSPRQGGNNEQFF
DNA: TGTGCCAGCAGTCCTCGACAGGGGGGGAACAATGAGCAGTTCTTC

V: TRBV5-1
size: -
J: TRBJ2-1
D: TRBD1
CDR3: CASSWRDRGNEQFF
DNA: TGCGCCAGCAGCTGGAGGGACAGGGGGAATGAGCAGTTCTTC

V: TRBV7-9
size: -
J: TRBJ2-1
D: -
CDR3: CASSLVEDFQYNEQFF
DNA: TGTGCCAGCAGCTTAGTTGAGGACTTTCAATACAATGAGCAGTTCTTC

V: TRBV5-6
size: few
J: TRBJ2-2
D: -
CDR3: CASRRRAGELFF
DNA: TGTGCCAGCAGACGGAGGGCCGGGGAGCTGTTTTTT

V: TRBV20-1
size: -
J: TRBJ1-4
D: -
CDR3: CSARVGINEKLFF
DNA: TGCAGTGCTAGAGTCGGCATTAATGAAAAACTGTTTTTT

V: TRBV7-2
size: -
J: TRBJ2-5
D: -
CDR3: CASSLWDVAETQYF
DNA: TGTGCCAGCAGCTTGTGGGACGTGGCAGAGACCCAGTACTTC

V: TRBV11-2
size: few
J: TRBJ1-2
D: -
CDR3: CASSSLNWGRTYNYGYTF
DNA: TGTGCCAGCAGCTCGCTAAACTGGGGCAGAACTTATAACTATGGCTACACCTTC

V: TRBV7-2
size: few
J: TRBJ1-5
D: -
CDR3: CASSLDGAANQPQHF
DNA: TGTGCCAGCAGCTTAGACGGGGCAGCTAATCAGCCCCAGCATTTT

V: TRBV11-2
size: -
J: TRBJ2-1
D: -
CDR3: CASSLVYLWLAGRSSYNEQFF
DNA: TGTGCCAGCAGCTTAGTCTACCTATGGCTTGCGGGACGAAGCTCCTACAATGAGCAGTTCTTC

V: TRBV6-2/TRBV6-3
size: -
J: TRBJ2-1
D: TRBD2
CDR3: CASSPTSGRSYNEQFF
DNA: TGTGCCAGCAGTCCTACTAGCGGACGCTCCTACAATGAGCAGTTCTTC

V: TRBV7-2
size: few
J: TRBJ1-1
D: -
CDR3: CASRDSPNTEAFF
DNA: TGTGCCAGCAGGGACTCACCGAACACTGAAGCTTTCTTT

V: TRBV10-2
size: -
J: TRBJ1-2
D: TRBD1
CDR3: CASSESRTGGHYGYTF
DNA: TGCGCCAGCAGTGAGTCTCGGACAGGGGGCCACTATGGCTACACCTTC

V: TRBV19
size: -
J: TRBJ2-2
D: -
CDR3: CASSPRAGELFF
DNA: TGTGCCAGTAGTCCCCGGGCCGGGGAGCTGTTTTTT

V: TRBV4-3
size: -
J: TRBJ2-7
D: -
CDR3: CASSHLTGYEQYF
DNA: TGCGCCAGCAGCCACCTTACAGGCTACGAGCAGTACTTC

V: TRBV7-9
size: few
J: TRBJ2-3
D: -
CDR3: CASSLGYF
DNA: TGTGCCAGCAGCTTAGGCTATTTT

V: TRBV18
size: many
J: TRBJ2-4
D: TRBD1
CDR3: CASSTGQENIQYF
DNA: TGTGCCAGCTCAACGGGACAGGAAAACATTCAGTACTTC

V: TRBV12-3/TRBV12-4
size: -
J: TRBJ2-7
D: -
CDR3: CASSPRGLKYEQYF
DNA: TGTGCCAGCAGTCCCCGAGGACTCAAATACGAGCAGTACTTC